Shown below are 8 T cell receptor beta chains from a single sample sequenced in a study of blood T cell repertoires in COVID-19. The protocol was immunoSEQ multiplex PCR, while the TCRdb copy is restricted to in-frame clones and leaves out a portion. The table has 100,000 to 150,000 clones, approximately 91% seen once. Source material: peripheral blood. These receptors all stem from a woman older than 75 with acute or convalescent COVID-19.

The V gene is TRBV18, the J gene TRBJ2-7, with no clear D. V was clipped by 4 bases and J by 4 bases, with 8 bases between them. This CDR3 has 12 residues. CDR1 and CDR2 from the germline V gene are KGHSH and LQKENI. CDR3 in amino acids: CASSHLTYEQYF. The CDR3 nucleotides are TGTGCCAGCTCACACCTTACATACGAGCAGTACTTC.

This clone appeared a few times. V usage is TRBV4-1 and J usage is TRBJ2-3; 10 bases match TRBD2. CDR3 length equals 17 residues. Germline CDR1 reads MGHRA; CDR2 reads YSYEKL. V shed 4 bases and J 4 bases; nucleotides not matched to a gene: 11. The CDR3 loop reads CASSPAILAGASDTQYF. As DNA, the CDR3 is TGCGCCAGCAGCCCTGCAATCCTAGCGGGAGCCTCAGATACGCAGTATTTT.

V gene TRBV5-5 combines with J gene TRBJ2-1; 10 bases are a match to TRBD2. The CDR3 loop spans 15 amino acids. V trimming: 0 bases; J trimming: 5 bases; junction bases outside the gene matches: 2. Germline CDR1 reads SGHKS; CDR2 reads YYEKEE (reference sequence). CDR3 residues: CASSLASGGNNEQFF. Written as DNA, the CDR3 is TGTGCCAGCAGCTTGGCTAGCGGGGGAAACAATGAGCAGTTCTTC.

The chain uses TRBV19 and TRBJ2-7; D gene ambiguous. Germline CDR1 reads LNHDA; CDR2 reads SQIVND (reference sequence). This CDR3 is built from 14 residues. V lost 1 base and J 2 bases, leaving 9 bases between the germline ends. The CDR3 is CASSIGDGAYEQYF. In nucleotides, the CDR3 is TGTGCCAGTAGTATAGGAGACGGAGCCTACGAGCAGTACTTC. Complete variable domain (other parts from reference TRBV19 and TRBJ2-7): DGGITQSPKYLFRKEGQNVTLSCEQNLNHDAMYWYRQDPGQGLRLIYYSQIVNDFQKGDIAEGYSVSREKKESFPLTVTSAQKNPTAFYLCASSIGDGAYEQYFGPGTRLTVT.

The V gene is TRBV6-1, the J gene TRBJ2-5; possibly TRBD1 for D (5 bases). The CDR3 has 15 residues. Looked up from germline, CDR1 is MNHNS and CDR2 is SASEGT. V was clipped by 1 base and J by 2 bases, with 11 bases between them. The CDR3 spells CASSEGWGGQETQYF. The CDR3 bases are TGTGCCAGCAGTGAAGGGTGGGGCGGACAAGAGACCCAGTACTTC.

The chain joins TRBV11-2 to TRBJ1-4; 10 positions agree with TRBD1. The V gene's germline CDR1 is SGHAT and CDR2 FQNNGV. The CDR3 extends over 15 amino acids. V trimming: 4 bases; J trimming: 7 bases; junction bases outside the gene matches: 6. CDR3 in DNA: TGTGCCAGCAGCTCGACAGGGGGCCGGGGTGAAAAACTGTTTTTT. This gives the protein CASSSTGGRGEKLFF.

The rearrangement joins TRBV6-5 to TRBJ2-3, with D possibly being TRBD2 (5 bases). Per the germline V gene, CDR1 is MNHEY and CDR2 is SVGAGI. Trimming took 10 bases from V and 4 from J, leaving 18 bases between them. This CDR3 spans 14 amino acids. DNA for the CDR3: TGTGCCACCGTCGGGCGAACTAGTGCAGATACGCAGTATTTT. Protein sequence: CATVGRTSADTQYF.

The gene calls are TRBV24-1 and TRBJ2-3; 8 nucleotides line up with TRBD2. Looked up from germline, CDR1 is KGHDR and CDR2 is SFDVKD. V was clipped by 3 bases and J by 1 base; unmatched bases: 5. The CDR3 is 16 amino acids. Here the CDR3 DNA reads TGTGCCACCAGTGATGTTAAGCGGGGGCGCACAGATACGCAGTATTTT. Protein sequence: CATSDVKRGRTDTQYF.